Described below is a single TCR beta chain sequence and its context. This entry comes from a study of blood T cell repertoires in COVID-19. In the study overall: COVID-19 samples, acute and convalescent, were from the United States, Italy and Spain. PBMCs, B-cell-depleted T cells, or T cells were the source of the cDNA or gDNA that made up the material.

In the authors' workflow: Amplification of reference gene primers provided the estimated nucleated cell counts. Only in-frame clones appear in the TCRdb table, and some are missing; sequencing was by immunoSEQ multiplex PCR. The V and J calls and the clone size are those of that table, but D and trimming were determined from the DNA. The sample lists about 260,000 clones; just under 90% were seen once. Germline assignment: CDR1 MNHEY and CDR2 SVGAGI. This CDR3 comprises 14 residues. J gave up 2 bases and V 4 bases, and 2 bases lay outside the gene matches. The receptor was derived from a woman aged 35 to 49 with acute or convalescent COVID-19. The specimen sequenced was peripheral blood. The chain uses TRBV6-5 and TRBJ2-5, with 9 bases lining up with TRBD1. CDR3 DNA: TGTGCCAGCAGTTTGACAGGGGGTCAAGAGACCCAGTACTTC. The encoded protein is CASSLTGGQETQYF.